This T cell receptor beta chain was sequenced during a study of blood T cell repertoires in COVID-19. The wider study: COVID-19 samples, acute and convalescent, were from the United States, Italy and Spain.

CDR1 SGHVS and CDR2 FNYEAQ come from the germline V gene. The V gene end was trimmed by 0 bases and the J gene end by 13 bases; junction bases not matched to a gene: 13. The length of the CDR3 is 16 residues. In the source study's methods: Reference gene primer amplification gave nucleated cell count estimates. Measured with immunoSEQ multiplex PCR; TCRdb has only the in-frame clones, and not every one. The V and J calls and the clone size are those of that table, but D and trimming were determined from the DNA. The table lists roughly 43,000 clones, around 87% of them singletons. This clonotype was obtained from a human donor in a cohort sampled during active COVID-19. The rearrangement uses TRBV7-6 and TRBJ2-1, with 9 bases fitting TRBD2. Sequenced: peripheral blood. CDR3 DNA: TGTGCCAGCAGCTTAGCGTTGGCTAGCGGGACTCCTTTCCAGTTCTTC. It is translated as CASSLALASGTPFQFF.